The 10 T cell receptor beta chains below were found in one sample sequenced in a study of T cell repertoires in cytomegalovirus infection. TCRdb itself ran the reads through MiXCR, one entry per CDR3 protein. This sample carries approximately 990,000 distinct CDR3 sequences, roughly 30% of them seen once, and the ten largest clones take 10% to 15%. Their specific antigens are unknown. This specimen consisted of cultured CD8+ T cells from PBMCs, obtained from culture after CMV antigen stimulation. These receptors all come from a human donor in good health (CMV status not recorded). Some clones in this sample may be carry-over from other donors' samples.

V gene TRBV7-9 combines with J gene TRBJ2-7; 11 bases agree with TRBD1. This CDR3 has 15 amino acids. The ends lost 5 bases at V and 7 bases at J; junction bases unmatched: 10. CDR1 and CDR2 (germline): SEHNR, FQNEAQ (reference sequence). CDR3 bases: TGTGCCAGCAGCCCCCCGGACAGGGGGCCGCGGGAGCAGTACTTC. As protein: CASSPPDRGPREQYF.

This clonotype has just a few counts. The rearrangement uses TRBV6-2 or TRBV6-3 and TRBJ1-1; no clear D gene. Looked up from germline, CDR1 is MNHEY and CDR2 is SVGEGT. Trimming removed 7 bases from V and 1 base from J, with 13 bases in between. CDR3 length: 14 residues. DNA of the CDR3: TGTGCCAGCATTCACGGAGGTTGGAACACTGAAGCTTTCTTT. Residues: CASIHGGWNTEAFF.

The gene calls are TRBV12-3 or TRBV12-4 and TRBJ2-2; a possible D gene is TRBD2 (5 bases). The CDR3 is 14 amino acids. Trimming stripped 4 bases from V and 6 bases from J, with 12 bases between. The chain's CDR3 is CASSSLGLSGELFF. In nucleotides, the CDR3 is TGTGCCAGCAGTTCCCTTGGACTGTCCGGGGAGCTGTTTTTT.

The chain employs TRBV7-9 and TRBJ1-2; 12 positions agree with TRBD1. The CDR3 covers 13 residues. J gave up 6 bases and V 8 bases, and 4 bases lay outside the gene matches. The V gene's germline CDR1 is SEHNR and CDR2 FQNEAQ (reference sequence). CDR3 residues: CASAGQGAHGYTF. The DNA for the CDR3 is TGTGCCAGCGCGGGACAGGGGGCTCATGGCTACACCTTC.

V usage is TRBV7-3 and J usage is TRBJ2-1, with 7 bases that match TRBD2. The CDR3 is 15 amino acids. Germline V gene data show CDR1 as SGHTA and CDR2 as FQGTGA. The V gene end was trimmed by 3 bases and the J gene end by 4 bases; junction bases not matched to a gene: 6. The CDR3 region is CASSFTPAGYNEQFF. The CDR3 nucleotides are TGTGCCAGCAGCTTCACCCCAGCGGGGTACAATGAGCAGTTCTTC.

There are many counts of this clonotype. This chain connects TRBV7-2 to TRBJ2-5, with D possibly matching TRBD1 (5 bases). The length of the CDR3 is 12 residues. From germline, CDR1 is SGHTA and CDR2 FQGNSA. V was shortened by 5 bases and J by 6 bases, with 10 bases between the two germline ends. The CDR3, as DNA: TGTGCCAGCAGCCCCAGGGCGCAGACCCAGTACTTC. Amino acid sequence: CASSPRAQTQYF.

This chain joins TRBV7-6 and TRBJ2-7, with D perhaps matching TRBD1 or TRBD2 (5 bases each). The CDR3 extends over 14 amino acids. CDR1 is SGHVS, CDR2 FNYEAQ, per germline. V dropped 8 bases and J dropped 6 bases, with 20 bases sitting between them. For the CDR3, the DNA is TGTGCCAGCGCAACCGGGGCCAGCCCAGCCGAGCAGTACGTC. It yields the protein CASATGASPAEQYV.

This clonotype has more than one count but fewer than ten. The J gene is TRBJ2-1, the V gene TRBV3-1; a possible D gene is TRBD1 (7 bases). CDR3 length: 14 residues. Germline V gene sequence: CDR1 LGHDT, CDR2 YNNKEL (reference sequence). The V end was cut by 0 bases, the J end by 8 bases, with 11 bases between. CDR3 in amino acids: CASSQELRGDEQFF. Written as DNA, the CDR3 is TGTGCCAGCAGCCAAGAACTCAGGGGGGATGAGCAGTTCTTC.

This clonotype was recorded at least ten times. The V gene is TRBV12-3 or TRBV12-4, the J gene TRBJ2-5, with D uncertain. The CDR3 covers 15 residues. With 4 bases removed from V and 0 bases from J, the gap between germline ends came to 12 bases. The CDR3 loop reads CASSSTLEYQETQYF. The CDR3 bases are TGTGCCAGCAGTTCAACCCTAGAGTACCAAGAGACCCAGTACTTC.

The chain joins TRBV6-1 to TRBJ2-7, with TRBD2 identical over 15 bases. The CDR3 covers 14 residues. Trimming removed 5 bases from V and 12 bases from J; junction bases left unmatched: 8. Germline loops: CDR1 MNHNS, CDR2 SASEGT. The CDR3, as DNA: TGTGCCAGCAGTCCGGGACTAGCGGGGGGCACCAGGTACTTC. Its translation is CASSPGLAGGTRYF.